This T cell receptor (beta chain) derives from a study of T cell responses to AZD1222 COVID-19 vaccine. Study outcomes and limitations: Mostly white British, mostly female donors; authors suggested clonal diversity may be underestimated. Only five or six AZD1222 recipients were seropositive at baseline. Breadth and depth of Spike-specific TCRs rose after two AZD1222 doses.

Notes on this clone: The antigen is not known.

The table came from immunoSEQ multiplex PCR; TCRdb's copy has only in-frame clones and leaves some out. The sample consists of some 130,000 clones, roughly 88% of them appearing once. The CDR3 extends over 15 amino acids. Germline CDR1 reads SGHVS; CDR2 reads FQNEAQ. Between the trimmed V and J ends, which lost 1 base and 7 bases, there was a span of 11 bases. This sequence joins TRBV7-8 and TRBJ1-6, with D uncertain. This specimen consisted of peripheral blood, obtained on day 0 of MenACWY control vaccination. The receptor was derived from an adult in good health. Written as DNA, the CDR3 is TGTGCCAGCAGCTTAGTTCGCCAGCAGAATTCACCCCTCCACTTT. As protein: CASSLVRQQNSPLHF.